This record looks at one T cell receptor (beta chain) sequence and its context. Its cognate antigen is unknown. These data originate in a study of radiation and T cells in renal cell carcinoma. Study-wide results and caveats: Top tumor clonotypes rose in blood 2 weeks post-radiation, then contracted.

Germline V gene lookup returns CDR1 LNHDA and CDR2 SQIVND (reference sequence). The CDR3 is 16 residues long. V dropped 5 bases and J dropped 6 bases, with 21 bases sitting between them. Time point of the sample: baseline pretreatment blood. The sample's treatment: 15 Gy SBRT to primary tumor, nephrectomy 4 weeks later. After SBRT, blood was collected at 2 and 4 weeks, plus baseline. The patient's renal cell carcinoma had clear cell pathology. Libraries were prepared by immunoSEQ multiplex PCR; TCRdb keeps only in-frame clonotypes and omits some of them. The sample records 120,000 to 150,000 clones, about 88% being singletons.

The clonotype was recovered from a woman between 65 and 79 years old with renal cell carcinoma. The sample here was blood, taken from a patient whose treatment included radiotherapy and nephrectomy. V is TRBV19 and J is TRBJ2-3; a possible D gene is TRBD1 (6 bases). The CDR3 spells CASSLLQGTGVDTQYF. DNA for the CDR3: TGTGCCAGTAGTCTCTTACAGGGTACCGGTGTCGATACGCAGTATTTT. The variable domain in full, completed from reference TRBV19 and TRBJ2-3, reads DGGITQSPKYLFRKEGQNVTLSCEQNLNHDAMYWYRQDPGQGLRLIYYSQIVNDFQKGDIAEGYSVSREKKESFPLTVTSAQKNPTAFYLCASSLLQGTGVDTQYFGPGTRLTVL.